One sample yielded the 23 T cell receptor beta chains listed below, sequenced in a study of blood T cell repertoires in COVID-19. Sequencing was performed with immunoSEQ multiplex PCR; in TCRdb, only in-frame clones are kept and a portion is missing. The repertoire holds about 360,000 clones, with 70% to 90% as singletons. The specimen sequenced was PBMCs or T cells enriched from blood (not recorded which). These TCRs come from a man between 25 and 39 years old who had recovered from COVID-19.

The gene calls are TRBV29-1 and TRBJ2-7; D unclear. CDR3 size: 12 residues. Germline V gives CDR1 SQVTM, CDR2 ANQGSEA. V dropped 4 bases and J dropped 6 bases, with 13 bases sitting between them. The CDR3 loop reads CSVGPGAAEQYF. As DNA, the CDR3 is TGCAGCGTTGGGCCAGGCGCCGCCGAGCAGTACTTC.

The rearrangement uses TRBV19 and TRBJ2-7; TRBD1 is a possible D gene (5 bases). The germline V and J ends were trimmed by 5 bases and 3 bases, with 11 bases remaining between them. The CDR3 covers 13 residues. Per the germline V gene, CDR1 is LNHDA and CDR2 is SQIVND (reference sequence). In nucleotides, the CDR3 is TGTGCCAGTAGTGCCCGGACACGCTACGAGCAGTACTTC. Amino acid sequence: CASSARTRYEQYF.

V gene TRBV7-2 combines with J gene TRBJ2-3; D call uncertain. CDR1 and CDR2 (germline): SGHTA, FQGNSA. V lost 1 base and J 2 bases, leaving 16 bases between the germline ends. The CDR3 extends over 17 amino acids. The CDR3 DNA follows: TGTGCCAGCAGCTTAGGTGGGCCCGTAATACACACAGATACGCAGTATTTT. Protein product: CASSLGGPVIHTDTQYF.

CDR3 sequence reads: CASSLDLGDSYEQYF. The CDR3 coding sequence is TGTGCCAGCAGCTTGGATCTAGGAGACTCCTACGAGCAGTACTTC. The chain couples TRBV7-6 to TRBJ2-7, with D hard to call. The CDR3 totals 15 residues. V lost 3 bases to trimming and J lost 0 bases, with 12 bases between them. Germline lookup yields CDR1 SGHVS and CDR2 FNYEAQ.

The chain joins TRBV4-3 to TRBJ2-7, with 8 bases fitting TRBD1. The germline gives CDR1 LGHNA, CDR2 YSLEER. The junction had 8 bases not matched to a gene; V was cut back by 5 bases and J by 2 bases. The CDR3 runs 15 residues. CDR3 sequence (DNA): TGCGCCAGCAGCAAAGGACAGGGTGGCGCCTACGAGCAGTACTTC. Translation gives CASSKGQGGAYEQYF.

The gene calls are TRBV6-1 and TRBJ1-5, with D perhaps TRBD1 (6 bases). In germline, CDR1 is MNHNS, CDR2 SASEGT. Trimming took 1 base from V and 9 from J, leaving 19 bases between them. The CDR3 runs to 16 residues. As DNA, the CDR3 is TGTGCCAGCAGTGAAGTGGCGGGGGCCGGGCCGTCGCCCCAGCATTTT. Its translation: CASSEVAGAGPSPQHF.

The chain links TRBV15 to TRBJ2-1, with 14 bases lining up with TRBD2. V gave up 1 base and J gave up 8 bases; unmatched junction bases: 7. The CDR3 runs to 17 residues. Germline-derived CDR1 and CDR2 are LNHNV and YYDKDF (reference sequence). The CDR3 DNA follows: TGTGCCACCAGCAGAGCTGGGGGACTAGCGGGGGTCCATGAGCAGTTCTTC. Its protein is CATSRAGGLAGVHEQFF.

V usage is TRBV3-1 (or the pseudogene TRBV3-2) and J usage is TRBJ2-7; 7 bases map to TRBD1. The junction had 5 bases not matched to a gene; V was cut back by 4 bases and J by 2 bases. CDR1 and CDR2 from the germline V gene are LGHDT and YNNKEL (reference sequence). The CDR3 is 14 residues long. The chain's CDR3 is CASSLWTGTYEQYF. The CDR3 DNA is TGTGCCAGCAGCCTCTGGACAGGTACCTACGAGCAGTACTTC.

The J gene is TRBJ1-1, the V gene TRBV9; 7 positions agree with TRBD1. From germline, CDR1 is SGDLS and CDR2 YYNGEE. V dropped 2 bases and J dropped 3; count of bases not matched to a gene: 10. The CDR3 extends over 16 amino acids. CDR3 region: CASSVTSHQGDTEAFF. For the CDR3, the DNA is TGTGCCAGCAGCGTGACTTCCCATCAGGGGGACACTGAAGCTTTCTTT.

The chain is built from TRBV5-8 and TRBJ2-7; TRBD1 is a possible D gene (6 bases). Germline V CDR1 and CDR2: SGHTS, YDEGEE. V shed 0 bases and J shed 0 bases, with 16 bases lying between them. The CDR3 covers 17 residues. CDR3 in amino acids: CASSLVFGTTSSYEQYF. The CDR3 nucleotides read TGTGCCAGCAGCTTGGTTTTCGGGACAACCAGCTCCTACGAGCAGTACTTC.

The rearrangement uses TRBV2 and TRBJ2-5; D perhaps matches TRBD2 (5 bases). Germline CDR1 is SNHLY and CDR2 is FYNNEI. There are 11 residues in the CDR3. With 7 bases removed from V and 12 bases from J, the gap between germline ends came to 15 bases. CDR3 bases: TGTGCCAGCACCCTCGGGGAGAAAAAGTACTTC. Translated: CASTLGEKKYF.

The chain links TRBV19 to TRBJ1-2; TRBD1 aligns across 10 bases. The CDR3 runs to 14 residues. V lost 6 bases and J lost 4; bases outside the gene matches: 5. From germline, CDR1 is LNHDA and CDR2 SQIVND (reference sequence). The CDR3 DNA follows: TGTGCCAGTAGGCCGGGACAGGGGATCTATGGCTACACCTTC. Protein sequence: CASRPGQGIYGYTF. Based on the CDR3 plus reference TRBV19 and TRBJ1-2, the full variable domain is DGGITQSPKYLFRKEGQNVTLSCEQNLNHDAMYWYRQDPGQGLRLIYYSQIVNDFQKGDIAEGYSVSREKKESFPLTVTSAQKNPTAFYLCASRPGQGIYGYTFGSGTRLTVV.

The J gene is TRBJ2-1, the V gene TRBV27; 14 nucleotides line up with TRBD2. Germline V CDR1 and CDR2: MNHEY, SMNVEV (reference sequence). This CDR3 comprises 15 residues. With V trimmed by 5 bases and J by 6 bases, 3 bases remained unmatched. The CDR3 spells CASSPGTSGGNEQFF. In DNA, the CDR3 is TGTGCCAGCAGTCCCGGGACTAGCGGGGGCAATGAGCAGTTCTTC.

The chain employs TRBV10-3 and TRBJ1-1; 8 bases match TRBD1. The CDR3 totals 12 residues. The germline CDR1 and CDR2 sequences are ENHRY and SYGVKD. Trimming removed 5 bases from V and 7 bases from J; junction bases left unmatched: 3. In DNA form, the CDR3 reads TGTGCCATCAGTCAGGGGGCGGGTGAAGCTTTCTTT. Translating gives CAISQGAGEAFF.

CDR3 residues: CASSVDFSGNTIYF. CDR3 sequence (DNA): TGTGCCAGCAGCGTAGACTTCTCTGGAAACACCATATATTTT. V and J are TRBV9 and TRBJ1-3; D remains unclear. Trimming took off 0 bases at V and 0 bases at J, with 4 bases between the two ends. The CDR3 length is 14 residues. Germline V gives CDR1 SGDLS, CDR2 YYNGEE.

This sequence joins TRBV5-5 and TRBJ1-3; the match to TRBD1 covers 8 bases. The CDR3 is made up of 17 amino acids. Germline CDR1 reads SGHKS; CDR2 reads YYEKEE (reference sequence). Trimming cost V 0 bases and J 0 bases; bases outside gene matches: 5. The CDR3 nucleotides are TGTGCCAGCAGCTTGGTGGGGACAGGCCACTCTGGAAACACCATATATTTT. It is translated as CASSLVGTGHSGNTIYF.

The CDR3 nucleotides are TGCAGTGCTAGTTGGCAGGGCACAGATACGCAGTATTTT. Translated: CSASWQGTDTQYF. The V call is TRBV20-1, the J call TRBJ2-3; D gene unclear. The CDR3 length is 13 residues. V was shortened by 3 bases and J by 1 base, with 8 bases between the two germline ends. Germline-derived CDR1 and CDR2 are DFQATT and SNEGSKA (reference sequence).

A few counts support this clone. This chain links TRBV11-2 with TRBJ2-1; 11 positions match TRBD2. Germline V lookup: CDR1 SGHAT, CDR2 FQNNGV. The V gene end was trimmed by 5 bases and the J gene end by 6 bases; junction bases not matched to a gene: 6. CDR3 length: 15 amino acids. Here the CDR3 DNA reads TGTGCCAGCAGCCGACTAGCGGGGCCCCTCAATGAGCAGTTCTTC. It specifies CASSRLAGPLNEQFF.

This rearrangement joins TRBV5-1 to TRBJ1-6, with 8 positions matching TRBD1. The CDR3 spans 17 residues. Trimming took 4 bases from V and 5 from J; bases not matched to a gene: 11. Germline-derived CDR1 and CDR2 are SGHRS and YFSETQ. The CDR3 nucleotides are TGCGCCAGCAGCGTAGCAGCGGGACAGGCCAATAATTCACCCCTCCACTTT. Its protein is CASSVAAGQANNSPLHF.

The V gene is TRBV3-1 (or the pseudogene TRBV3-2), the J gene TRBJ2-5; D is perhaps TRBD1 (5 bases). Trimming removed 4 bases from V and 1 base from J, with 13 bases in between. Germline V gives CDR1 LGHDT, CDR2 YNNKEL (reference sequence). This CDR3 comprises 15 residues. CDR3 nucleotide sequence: TGTGCCAGCAGCCGGACACCAGGAACCCAAGAGACCCAGTACTTC. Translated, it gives CASSRTPGTQETQYF.

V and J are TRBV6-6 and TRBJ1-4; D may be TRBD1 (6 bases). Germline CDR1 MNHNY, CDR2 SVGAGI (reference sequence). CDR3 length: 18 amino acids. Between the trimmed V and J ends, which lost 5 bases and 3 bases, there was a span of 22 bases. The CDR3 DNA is TGTGCCAGCAGTCCCAGGGACACCGCCCGAAGGGCTAATGAAAAACTGTTTTTT. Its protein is CASSPRDTARRANEKLFF.

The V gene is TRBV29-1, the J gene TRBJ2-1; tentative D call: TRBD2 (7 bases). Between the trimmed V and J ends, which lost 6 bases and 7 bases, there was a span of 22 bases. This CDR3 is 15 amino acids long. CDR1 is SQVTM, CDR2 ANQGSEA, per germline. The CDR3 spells CSVQMARGLLNEQFF. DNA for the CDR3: TGCAGCGTCCAAATGGCGCGGGGGCTGTTGAATGAGCAGTTCTTC.

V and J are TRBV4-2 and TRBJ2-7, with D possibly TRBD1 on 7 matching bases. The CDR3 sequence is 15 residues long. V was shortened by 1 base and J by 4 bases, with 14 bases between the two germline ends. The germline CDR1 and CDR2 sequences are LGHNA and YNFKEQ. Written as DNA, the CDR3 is TGTGCCAGCAGCCAAGGGGAACAGGGGAGGTACGAGCAGTACTTC. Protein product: CASSQGEQGRYEQYF.